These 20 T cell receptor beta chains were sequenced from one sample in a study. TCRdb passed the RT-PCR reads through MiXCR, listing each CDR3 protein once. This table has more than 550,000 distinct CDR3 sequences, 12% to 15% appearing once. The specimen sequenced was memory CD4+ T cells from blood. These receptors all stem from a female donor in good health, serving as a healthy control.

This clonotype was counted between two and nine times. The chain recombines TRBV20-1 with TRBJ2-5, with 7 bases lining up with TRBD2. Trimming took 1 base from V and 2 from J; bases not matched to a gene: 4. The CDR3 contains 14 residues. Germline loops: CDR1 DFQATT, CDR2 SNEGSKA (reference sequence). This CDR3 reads CSARGGTTQETQYF. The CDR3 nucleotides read TGCAGTGCTAGAGGGGGGACTACTCAAGAGACCCAGTACTTC.

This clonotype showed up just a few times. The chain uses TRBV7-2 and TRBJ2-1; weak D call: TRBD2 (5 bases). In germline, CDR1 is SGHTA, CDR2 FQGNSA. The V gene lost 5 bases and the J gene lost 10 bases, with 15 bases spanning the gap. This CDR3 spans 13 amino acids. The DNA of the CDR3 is TGTGCCAGCAGCCTCAGGACTTCCGGGGAGCAGTTCTTC. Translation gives CASSLRTSGEQFF.

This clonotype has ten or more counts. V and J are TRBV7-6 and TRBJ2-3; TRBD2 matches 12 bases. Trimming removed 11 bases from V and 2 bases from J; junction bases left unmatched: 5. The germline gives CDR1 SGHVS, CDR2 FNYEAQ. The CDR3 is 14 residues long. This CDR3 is CASRLAGATDTQYF. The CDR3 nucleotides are TGTGCCTCACGACTAGCGGGAGCCACAGATACGCAGTATTTT.

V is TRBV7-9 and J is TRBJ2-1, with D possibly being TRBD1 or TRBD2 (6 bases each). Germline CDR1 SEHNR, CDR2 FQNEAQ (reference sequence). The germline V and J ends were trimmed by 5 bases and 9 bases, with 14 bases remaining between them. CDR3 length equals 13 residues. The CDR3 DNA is TGTGCCAGCAGCATTTTCGGAGGGGGTGAGCAGTTCTTC. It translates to CASSIFGGGEQFF. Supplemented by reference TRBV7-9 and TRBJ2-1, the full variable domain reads DTGVSQNPRHKITKRGQNVTFRCDPISEHNRLYWYRQTLGQGPEFLTYFQNEAQLEKSRLLSDRFSAERPKGSFSTLEIQRTEQGDSAMYLCASSIFGGGEQFFGPGTRLTVL.

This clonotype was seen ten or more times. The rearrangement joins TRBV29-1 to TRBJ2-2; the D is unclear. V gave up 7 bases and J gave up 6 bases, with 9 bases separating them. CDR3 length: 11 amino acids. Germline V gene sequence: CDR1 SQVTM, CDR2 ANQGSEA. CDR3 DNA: TGCAGCGCCCGTGGCTCCGGGGAGCTGTTTTTT. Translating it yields CSARGSGELFF.

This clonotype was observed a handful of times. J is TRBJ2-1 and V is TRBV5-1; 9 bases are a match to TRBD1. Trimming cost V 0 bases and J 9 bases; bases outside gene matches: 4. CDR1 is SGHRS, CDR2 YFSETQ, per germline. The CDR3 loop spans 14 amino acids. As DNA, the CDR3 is TGCGCCAGCAGCTTGGGGACAGGGGTGGGTGAGCAGTTCTTC. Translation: CASSLGTGVGEQFF.

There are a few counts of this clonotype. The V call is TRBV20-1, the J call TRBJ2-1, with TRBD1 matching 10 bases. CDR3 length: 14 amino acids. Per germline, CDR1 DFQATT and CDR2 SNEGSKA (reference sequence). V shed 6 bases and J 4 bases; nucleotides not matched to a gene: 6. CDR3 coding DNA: TGCAGTGCACCCCGGACAGGGGGGTACAATGAGCAGTTCTTC. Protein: CSAPRTGGYNEQFF.

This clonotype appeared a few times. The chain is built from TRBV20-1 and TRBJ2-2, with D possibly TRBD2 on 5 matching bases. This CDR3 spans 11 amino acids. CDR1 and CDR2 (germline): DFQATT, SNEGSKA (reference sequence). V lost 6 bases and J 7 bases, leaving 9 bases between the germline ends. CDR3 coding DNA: TGCAGTGCAAGGGAGTACGGGGAGCTGTTTTTT. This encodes CSAREYGELFF.

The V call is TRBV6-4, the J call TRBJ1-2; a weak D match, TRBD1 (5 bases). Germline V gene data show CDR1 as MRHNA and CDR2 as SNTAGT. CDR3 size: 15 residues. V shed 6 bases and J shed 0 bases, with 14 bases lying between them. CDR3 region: CASSPRWGTNYGYTF. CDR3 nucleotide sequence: TGTGCCAGCAGCCCCAGGTGGGGGACTAACTATGGCTACACCTTC.

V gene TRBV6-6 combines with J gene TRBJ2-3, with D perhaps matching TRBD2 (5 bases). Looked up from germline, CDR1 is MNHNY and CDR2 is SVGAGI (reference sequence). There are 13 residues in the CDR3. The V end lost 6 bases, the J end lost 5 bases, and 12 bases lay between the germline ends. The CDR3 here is CASSPRGQDTQYF. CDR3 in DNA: TGTGCCAGCAGCCCGAGAGGGCAAGATACGCAGTATTTT.

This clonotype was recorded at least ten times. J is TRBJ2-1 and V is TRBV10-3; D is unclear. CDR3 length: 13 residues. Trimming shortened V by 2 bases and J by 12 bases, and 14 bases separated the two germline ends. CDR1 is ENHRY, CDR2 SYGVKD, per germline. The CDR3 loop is CAISEDLTLGQFF. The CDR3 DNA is TGTGCCATCAGTGAGGACCTGACCCTGGGGCAGTTCTTC.

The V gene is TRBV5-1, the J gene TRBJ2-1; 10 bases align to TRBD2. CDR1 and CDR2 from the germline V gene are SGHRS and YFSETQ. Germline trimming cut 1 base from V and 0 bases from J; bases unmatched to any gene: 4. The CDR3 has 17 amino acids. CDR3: CASSLPSGSLSYNEQFF. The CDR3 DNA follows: TGCGCCAGCAGCTTGCCTAGCGGGAGTCTCTCCTACAATGAGCAGTTCTTC.

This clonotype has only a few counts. The CDR3 region is CASSYGGGGRSEQFF. The CDR3, as DNA: TGTGCCAGCAGTTACGGAGGGGGGGGTAGATCTGAGCAGTTCTTC. The gene calls are TRBV6-5 and TRBJ2-1; the D gene is possibly TRBD2 (7 bases). Germline CDR1 and CDR2: MNHEY and SVGAGI. Trimming shortened V by 2 bases and J by 9 bases, and 17 bases separated the two germline ends. The CDR3 spans 15 residues.

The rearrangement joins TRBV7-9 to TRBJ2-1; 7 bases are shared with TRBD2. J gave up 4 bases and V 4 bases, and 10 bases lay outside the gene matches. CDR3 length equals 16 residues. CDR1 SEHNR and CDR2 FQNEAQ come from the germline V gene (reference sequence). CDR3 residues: CASSSVSAGTYNEQFF. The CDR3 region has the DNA TGTGCCAGCAGCTCTGTCTCAGCGGGAACATACAATGAGCAGTTCTTC.

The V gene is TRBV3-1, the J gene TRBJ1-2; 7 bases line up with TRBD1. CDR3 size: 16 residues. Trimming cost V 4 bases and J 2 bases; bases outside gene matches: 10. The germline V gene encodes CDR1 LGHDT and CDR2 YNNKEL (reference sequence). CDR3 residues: CASSLRGGQMNYGYTF. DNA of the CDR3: TGTGCCAGCAGCCTACGGGGGGGACAGATGAACTATGGCTACACCTTC.

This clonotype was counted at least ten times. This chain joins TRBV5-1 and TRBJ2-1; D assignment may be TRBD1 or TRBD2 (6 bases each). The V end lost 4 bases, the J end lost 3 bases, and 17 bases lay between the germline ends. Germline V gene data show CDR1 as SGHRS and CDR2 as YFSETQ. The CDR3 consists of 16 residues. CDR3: CASSRLEGGGYNEQFF. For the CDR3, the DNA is TGCGCCAGCAGCAGATTAGAGGGGGGCGGCTACAATGAGCAGTTCTTC.

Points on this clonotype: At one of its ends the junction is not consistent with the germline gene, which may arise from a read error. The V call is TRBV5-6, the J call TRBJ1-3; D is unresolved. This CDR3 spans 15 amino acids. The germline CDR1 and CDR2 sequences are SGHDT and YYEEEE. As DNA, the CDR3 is TGTGCCAGCAGCTTGCGAGGGCTATCTGGAAACACCAAATATTTT. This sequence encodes CASSLRGLSGNTKYF.

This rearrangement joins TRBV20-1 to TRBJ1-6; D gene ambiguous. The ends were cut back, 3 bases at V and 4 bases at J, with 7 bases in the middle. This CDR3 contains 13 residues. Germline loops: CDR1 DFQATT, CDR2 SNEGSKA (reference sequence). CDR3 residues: CSAREGYNSPLHF. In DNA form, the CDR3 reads TGCAGTGCTAGGGAGGGATATAATTCACCCCTCCACTTT.

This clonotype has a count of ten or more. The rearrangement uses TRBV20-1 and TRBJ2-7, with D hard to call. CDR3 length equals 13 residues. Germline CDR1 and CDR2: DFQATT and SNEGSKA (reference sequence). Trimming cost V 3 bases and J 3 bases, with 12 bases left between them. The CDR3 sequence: CSASGISGYEQYF. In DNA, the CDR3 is TGCAGTGCTAGCGGTATTTCAGGCTACGAGCAGTACTTC.

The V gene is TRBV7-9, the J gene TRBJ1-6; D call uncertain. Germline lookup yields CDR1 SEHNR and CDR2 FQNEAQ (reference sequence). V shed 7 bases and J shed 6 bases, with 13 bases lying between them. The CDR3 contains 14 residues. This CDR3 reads CASTHDPFNSPLHF. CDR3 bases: TGTGCCAGCACCCATGACCCCTTTAATTCACCCCTCCACTTT.